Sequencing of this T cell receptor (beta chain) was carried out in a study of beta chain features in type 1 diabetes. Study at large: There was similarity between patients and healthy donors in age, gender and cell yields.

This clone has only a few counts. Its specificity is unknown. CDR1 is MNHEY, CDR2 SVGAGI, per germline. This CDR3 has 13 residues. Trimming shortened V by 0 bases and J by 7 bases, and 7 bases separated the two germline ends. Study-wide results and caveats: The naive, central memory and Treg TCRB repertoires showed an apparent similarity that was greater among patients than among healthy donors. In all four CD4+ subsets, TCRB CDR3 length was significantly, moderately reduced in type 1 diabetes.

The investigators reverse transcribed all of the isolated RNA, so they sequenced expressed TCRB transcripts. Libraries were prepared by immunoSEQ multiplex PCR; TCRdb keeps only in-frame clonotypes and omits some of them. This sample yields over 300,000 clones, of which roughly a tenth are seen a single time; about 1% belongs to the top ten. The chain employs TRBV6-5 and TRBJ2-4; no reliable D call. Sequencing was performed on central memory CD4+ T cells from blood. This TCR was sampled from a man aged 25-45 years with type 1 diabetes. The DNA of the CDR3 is TGTGCCAGCAGTTACTCGACTTCGAACATTCAGTACTTC. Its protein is CASSYSTSNIQYF.